This TCR beta chain originates from a study of CD8+ T cells in alopecia areata (dated by TCRdb to about 2018). At the level of the whole study: The treated patients took part in an open-label pilot trial in which moderate-to-severe alopecia areata was treated with oral tofacitinib at 5 to 10 mg twice daily. On the human side, TCRbeta sequencing was run on scalp tissue and on sorted CD4+ and CD8+ peripheral blood T cells from healthy controls and from alopecia areata patients with either patchy or totalis/universalis disease. Biopsies were taken from tofacitinib-treated patients at baseline and at 4 and 24 weeks of treatment, and a later scalp biopsy was taken in several of the tofacitinib-treated patients. To study T cell clonal expansion in alopecia areata, the researchers applied high-throughput TCRbeta sequencing to both the C3H/HeJ mouse model and human patients. Scalp clonality was compared among normal scalp (n=4), patchy alopecia areata scalp (n=8), and alopecia totalis/universalis scalp (n=8). Disease severity in treated patients was measured with the SALT score, which quantifies the percentage of affected scalp surface area. TCRbeta CDR3 regions were amplified by immunoSEQ multiplex PCR using 35 Vbeta forward and 13 Jbeta reverse primers. RNA came from the PAXgene miRNA kit for fixed scalp, the miRNeasy kit for PBMCs, and the RNeasy kit for mouse skin. Tofacitinib was given for 6 to 18 months, followed by 6 months of follow-up off drug to assess delayed response and recurrence. The paper's findings and limits, for the study overall: The treated cohort was small, with a single nonresponder, so links between baseline CD8+ expansion and response need larger studies. With tofacitinib, both scalp clonality and the number of expanded CD8+ clones among the top 100 scalp clones went down significantly. Resident alphabeta T cells in normal human skin are also sequenced, complicating scalp TCR repertoire analysis, unlike mouse skin dominated by gammadelta T cells. Higher clonality and more expanded CD8+ clones were observed in lesional scalp than in normal scalp, particularly in alopecia totalis/universalis, a finding suggestive of antigenic drive. During tofacitinib treatment, many expanded lesional clones remained in scalp and blood, and this persistence may partly explain relapse after treatment is stopped. Compared with mice, TCR sequences shared between patients were less clear, possibly partly because of HLA diversity across the patient population.

In the paper's terms, the treatment or condition label means: oral pan-JAK inhibitor, 5-10 mg twice daily. Lesional scalp punch biopsies and peripheral blood were collected from alopecia areata patients. PBMCs were isolated by density centrifugation and stained for CD3, CD4 and CD8, after which CD4+ and CD8+ T cells were sorted on a FACSAria. As to this clone: Its antigen specificity is not known. No base-level quality is on record; no much larger clone is a single base apart.

V and J lose 1 base and 2 bases, and a span of 6 bases separates them. CDR3 length: 15 amino acids, cysteine to phenylalanine. Just CDR3 DNA is preserved here, 45 bases in frame from base 1. The germline V gene yields SGHTA for CDR1 and FQGTGA for CDR2. Library creation used the immunoSEQ multiplex PCR assay. To provide template for TCR sequencing, every sample had RNA extracted and reverse transcribed into cDNA. SuperScript III was used to make first-strand cDNA, primed with a 2:1 mix of oligo-dT and random hexamers. A synthetic immune receptor repertoire was used to assess amplification bias, and residual bias was removed computationally. Per the original workflow: Raw reads were preprocessed to remove errors, and CDR3 was defined by IMGT conventions from the conserved cysteine to phenylalanine. To get clonality, Shannon entropy was normalized by log2 of the number of productive unique TCRs and the result was subtracted from 1. CD4 or CD8 identity of scalp clones was inferred by cross-referencing scalp TCRbeta sequences with sorted blood CD4 and CD8 repertoires. This is the immuneACCESS table as TCRdb keeps it, with only in-frame sequences that have V and J called. A part of the clones is gone; compared with another copy, unresolved V genes explain less than half, and the rest is unexplained. That table gives V, J and clone size, and the DNA gave D and trimming. For this sample there are fewer than 200,000 clones; approximately 52% appear just once. The top ten clones comprise approximately 16% of the sample.

This material consisted of CD4+ T cells sorted from blood, taken at approximately week 60, from a patient treated with tofacitinib. The rearrangement joined TRBV7-3 to TRBJ2-6; the D gene lacks a confident call. The source of this sequence is a human donor with alopecia areata. The nucleotides read TGTGCCAGCAGCTTAAGTGGTCCTGGGGCCAACGTCCTGACTTTC. Protein translation: CASSLSGPGANVLTF.